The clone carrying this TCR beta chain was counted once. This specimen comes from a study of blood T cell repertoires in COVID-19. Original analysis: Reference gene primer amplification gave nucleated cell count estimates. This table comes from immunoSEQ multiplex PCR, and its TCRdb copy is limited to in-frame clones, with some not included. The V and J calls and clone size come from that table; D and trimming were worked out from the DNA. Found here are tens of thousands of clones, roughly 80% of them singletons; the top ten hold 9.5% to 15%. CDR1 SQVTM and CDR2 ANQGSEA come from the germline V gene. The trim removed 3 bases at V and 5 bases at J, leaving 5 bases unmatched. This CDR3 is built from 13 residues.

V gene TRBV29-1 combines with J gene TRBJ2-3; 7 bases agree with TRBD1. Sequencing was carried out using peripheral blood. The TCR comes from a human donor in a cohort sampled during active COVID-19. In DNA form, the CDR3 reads TGCAGCGTTGATGATAGGGGGCTAGATACGCAGTATTTT. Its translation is CSVDDRGLDTQYF.